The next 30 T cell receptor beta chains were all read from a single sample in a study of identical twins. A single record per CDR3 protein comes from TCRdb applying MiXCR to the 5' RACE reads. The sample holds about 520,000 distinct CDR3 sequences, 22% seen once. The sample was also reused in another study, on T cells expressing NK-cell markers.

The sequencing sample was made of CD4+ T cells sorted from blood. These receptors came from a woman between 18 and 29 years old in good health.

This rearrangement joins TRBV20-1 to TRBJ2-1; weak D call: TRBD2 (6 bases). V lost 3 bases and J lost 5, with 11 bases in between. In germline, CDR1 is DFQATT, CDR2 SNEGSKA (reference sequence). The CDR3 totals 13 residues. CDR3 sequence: CSASVAADNEQFF. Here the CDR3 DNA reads TGCAGTGCTAGCGTAGCGGCCGACAATGAGCAGTTCTTC.

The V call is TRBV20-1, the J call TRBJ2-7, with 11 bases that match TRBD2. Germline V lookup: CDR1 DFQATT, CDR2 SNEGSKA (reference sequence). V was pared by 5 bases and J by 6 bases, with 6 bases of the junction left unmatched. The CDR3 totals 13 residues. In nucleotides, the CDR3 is TGCAGTGCTGCACTAGCGGGGGAGCGCGAGCAGTACTTC. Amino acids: CSAALAGEREQYF.

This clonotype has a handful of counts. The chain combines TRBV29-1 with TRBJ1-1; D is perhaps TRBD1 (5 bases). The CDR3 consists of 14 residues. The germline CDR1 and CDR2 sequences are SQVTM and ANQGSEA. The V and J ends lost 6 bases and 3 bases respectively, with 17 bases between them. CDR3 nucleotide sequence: TGCAGCGTGCTTCCCGGGGGTTTGGACACTGAAGCTTTCTTT. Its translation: CSVLPGGLDTEAFF.

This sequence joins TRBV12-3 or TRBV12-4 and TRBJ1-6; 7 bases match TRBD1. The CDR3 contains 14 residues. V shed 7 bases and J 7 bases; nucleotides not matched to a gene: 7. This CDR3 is CASTLTGSNSPLHF. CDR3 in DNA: TGTGCCAGCACCCTGACAGGGTCCAATTCACCCCTCCACTTT.

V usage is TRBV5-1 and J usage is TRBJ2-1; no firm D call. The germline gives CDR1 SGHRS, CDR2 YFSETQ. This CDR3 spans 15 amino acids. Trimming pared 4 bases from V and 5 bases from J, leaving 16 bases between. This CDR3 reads CASSVIADVNNEQFF. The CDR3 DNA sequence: TGCGCCAGCAGCGTGATAGCAGATGTCAACAATGAGCAGTTCTTC.

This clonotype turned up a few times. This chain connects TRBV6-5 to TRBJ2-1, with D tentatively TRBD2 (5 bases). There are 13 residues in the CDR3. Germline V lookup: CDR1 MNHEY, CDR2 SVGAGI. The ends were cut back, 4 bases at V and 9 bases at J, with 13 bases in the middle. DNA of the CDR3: TGTGCCAGCAGTTCCGGGATAGAAAGTGAGCAGTTCTTC. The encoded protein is CASSSGIESEQFF.

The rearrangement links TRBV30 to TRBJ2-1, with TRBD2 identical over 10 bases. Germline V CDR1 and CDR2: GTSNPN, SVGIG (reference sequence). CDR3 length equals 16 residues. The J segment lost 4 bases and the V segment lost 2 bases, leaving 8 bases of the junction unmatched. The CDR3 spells CAWSSPGLASYNEQFF. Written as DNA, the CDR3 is TGTGCCTGGAGTTCGCCGGGACTAGCGTCATACAATGAGCAGTTCTTC. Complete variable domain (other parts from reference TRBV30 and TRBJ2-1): SQTIHQWPATLVQPVGSPLSLECTVEGTSNPNLYWYRQAAGRGLQLLFYSVGIGQISSEVPQNLSASRPQDRQFILSSKKLLLSDSGFYLCAWSSPGLASYNEQFFGPGTRLTVL.

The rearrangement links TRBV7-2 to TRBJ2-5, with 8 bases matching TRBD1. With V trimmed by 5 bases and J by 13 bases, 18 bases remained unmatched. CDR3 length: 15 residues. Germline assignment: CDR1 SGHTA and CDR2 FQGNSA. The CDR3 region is CASSLNGQGTTFWYF. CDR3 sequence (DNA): TGTGCCAGCAGCCTAAATGGACAGGGTACTACATTCTGGTACTTC.

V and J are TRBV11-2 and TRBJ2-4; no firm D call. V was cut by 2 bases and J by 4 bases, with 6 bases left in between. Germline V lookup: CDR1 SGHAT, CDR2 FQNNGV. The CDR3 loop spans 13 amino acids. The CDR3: CASSLPQKNIQYF. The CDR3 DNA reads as TGTGCCAGCAGCTTACCCCAGAAAAACATTCAGTACTTC.

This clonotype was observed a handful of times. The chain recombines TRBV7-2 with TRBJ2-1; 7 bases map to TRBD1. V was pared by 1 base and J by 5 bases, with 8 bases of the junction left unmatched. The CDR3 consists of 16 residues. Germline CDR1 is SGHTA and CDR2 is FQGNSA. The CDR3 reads CASSLGGRQGNNEQFF. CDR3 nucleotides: TGTGCCAGCAGCTTAGGCGGTAGACAGGGCAACAATGAGCAGTTCTTC.

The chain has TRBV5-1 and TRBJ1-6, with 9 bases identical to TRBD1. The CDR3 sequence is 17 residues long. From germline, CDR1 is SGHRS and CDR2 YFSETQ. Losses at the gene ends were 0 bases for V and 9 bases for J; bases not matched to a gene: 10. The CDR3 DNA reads TGCGCCAGCAGCTTGGTTCGTGGGGGACAGGGTGTTTCACCCCTCCACTTT. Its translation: CASSLVRGGQGVSPLHF.

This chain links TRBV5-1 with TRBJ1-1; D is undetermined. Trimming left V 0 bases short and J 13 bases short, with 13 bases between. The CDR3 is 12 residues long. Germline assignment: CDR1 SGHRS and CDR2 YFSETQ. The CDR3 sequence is CASSLESTDLFF. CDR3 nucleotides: TGCGCCAGCAGCTTGGAAAGTACGGACCTTTTCTTT.

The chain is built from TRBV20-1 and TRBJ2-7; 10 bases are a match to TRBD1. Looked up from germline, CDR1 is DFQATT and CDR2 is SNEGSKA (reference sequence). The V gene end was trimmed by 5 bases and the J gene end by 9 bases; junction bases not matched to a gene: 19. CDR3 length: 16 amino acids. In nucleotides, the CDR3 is TGCAGTGCTCCGGGCCGGGACAGGGGATGGGTGCGTGTGCAGTACTTC. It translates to CSAPGRDRGWVRVQYF.

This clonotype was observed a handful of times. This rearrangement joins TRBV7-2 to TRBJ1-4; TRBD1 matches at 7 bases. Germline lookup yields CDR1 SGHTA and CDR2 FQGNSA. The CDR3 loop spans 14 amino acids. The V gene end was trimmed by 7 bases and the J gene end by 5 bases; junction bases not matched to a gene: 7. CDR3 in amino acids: CASTQGGRNEKLFF. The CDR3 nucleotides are TGTGCCAGCACCCAGGGGGGGCGGAATGAAAAACTGTTTTTT.

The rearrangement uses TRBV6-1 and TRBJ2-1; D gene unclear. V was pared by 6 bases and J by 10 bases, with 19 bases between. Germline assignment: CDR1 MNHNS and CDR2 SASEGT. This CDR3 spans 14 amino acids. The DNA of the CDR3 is TGTGCCAGCAGGTTCAGTCAGGCGATAGGGGAGCAGTTCTTC. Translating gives CASRFSQAIGEQFF.

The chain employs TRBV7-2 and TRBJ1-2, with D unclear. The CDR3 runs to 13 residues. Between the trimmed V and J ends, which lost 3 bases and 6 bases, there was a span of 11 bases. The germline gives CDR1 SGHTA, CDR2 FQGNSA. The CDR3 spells CASSLPFRHGYTF. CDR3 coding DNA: TGTGCCAGCAGCTTGCCGTTTCGGCATGGCTACACCTTC.

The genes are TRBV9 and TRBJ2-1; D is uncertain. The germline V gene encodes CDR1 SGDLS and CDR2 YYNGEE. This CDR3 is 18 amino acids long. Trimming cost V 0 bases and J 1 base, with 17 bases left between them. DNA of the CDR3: TGTGCCAGCAGCGTAGAAACCGGCCGCCTTAGGTCCTACAATGAGCAGTTCTTC. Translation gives CASSVETGRLRSYNEQFF.

CDR3 sequence: CASSPTEGNEQFF. CDR3 nucleotide sequence: TGTGCCAGCAGTCCCACGGAGGGGAATGAGCAGTTCTTC. The V call is TRBV12-3 or TRBV12-4, the J call TRBJ2-1; D perhaps matches TRBD2 (6 bases). The CDR3 runs 13 residues. Trimming left V 5 bases short and J 7 bases short, with 12 bases between.

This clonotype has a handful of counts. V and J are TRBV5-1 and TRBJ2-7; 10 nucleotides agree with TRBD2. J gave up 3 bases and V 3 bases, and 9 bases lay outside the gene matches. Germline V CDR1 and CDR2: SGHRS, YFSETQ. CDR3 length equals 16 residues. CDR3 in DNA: TGCGCCAGCAGCTCCTCGTCTAGCGGGAGTCTCTACGAGCAGTACTTC. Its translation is CASSSSSSGSLYEQYF.

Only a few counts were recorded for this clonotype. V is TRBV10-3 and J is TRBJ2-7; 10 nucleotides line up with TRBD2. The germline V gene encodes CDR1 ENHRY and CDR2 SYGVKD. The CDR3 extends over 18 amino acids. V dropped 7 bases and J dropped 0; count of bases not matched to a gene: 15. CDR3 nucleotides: TGTGCCATCACCGGTGGACTAGCGGAAACCCCTTTCTCCTACGAGCAGTACTTC. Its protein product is CAITGGLAETPFSYEQYF.

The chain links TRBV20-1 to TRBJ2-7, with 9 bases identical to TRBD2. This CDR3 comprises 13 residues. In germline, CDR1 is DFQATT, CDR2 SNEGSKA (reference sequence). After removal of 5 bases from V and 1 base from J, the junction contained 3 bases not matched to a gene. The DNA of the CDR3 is TGCAGTGCTTCTAGCGGGATGTCCTACGAGCAGTACTTC. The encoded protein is CSASSGMSYEQYF.

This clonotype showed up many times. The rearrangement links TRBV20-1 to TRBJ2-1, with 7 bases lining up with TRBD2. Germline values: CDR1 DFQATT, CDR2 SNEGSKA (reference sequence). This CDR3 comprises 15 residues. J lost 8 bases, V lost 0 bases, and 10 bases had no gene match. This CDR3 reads CSARDLGGSTYEQFF. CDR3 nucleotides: TGCAGTGCTAGAGATCTTGGCGGGAGTACGTATGAGCAGTTCTTC.

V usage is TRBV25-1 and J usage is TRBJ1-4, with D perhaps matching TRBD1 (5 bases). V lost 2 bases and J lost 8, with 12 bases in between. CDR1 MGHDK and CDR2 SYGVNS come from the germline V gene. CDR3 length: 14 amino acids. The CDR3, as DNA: TGTGCCAGCAGTGAACGGATAGAGGGGGAAAAACTGTTTTTT. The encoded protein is CASSERIEGEKLFF. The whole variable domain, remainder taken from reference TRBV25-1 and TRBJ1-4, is EADIYQTPRYLVIGTGKKITLECSQTMGHDKMYWYQQDPGMELHLIHYSYGVNSTEKGDLSSESTVSRIRTEHFPLTLESARPSHTSQYLCASSERIEGEKLFFGSGTQLSVL.

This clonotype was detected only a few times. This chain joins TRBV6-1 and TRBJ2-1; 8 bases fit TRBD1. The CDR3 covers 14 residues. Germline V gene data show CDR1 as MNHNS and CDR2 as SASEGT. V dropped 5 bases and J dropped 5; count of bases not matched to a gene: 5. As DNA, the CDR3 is TGTGCCAGCAGTACGGACAGGGCAGACAATGAGCAGTTCTTC. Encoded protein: CASSTDRADNEQFF.

The CDR3 DNA reads TGTGCCAGTAGTCCTCGCTGGGATCATGGCTACACCTTC. Translated, it gives CASSPRWDHGYTF. The V and J genes are TRBV19 and TRBJ1-2; no definite D call. The germline V and J ends were trimmed by 5 bases and 6 bases, with 13 bases remaining between them. The CDR3 consists of 13 residues. CDR1 is LNHDA and CDR2 is SQIVND in the germline V gene (reference sequence). The whole variable domain, filled in from reference TRBV19 and TRBJ1-2, reads DGGITQSPKYLFRKEGQNVTLSCEQNLNHDAMYWYRQDPGQGLRLIYYSQIVNDFQKGDIAEGYSVSREKKESFPLTVTSAQKNPTAFYLCASSPRWDHGYTFGSGTRLTVV.

The CDR3 sequence is CASSATGTSYEQYF. The CDR3 DNA reads as TGTGCCAGCAGCGCGACAGGGACCTCCTACGAGCAGTACTTC. This chain connects TRBV9 to TRBJ2-7; 7 bases fit TRBD1. This CDR3 region has 14 residues. V dropped 3 bases and J dropped 0; count of bases not matched to a gene: 3. The V gene's germline CDR1 is SGDLS and CDR2 YYNGEE.

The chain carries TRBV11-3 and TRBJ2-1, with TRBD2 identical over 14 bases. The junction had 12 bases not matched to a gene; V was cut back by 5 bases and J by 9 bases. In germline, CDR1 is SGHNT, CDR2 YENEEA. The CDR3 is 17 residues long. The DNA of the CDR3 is TGTGCCAGCAGCCGGGGACTAGCGGGAGCCTCGCAGAGTGAGCAGTTCTTC. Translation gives CASSRGLAGASQSEQFF. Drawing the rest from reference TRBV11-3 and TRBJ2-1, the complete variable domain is EAGVVQSPRYKIIEKKQPVAFWCNPISGHNTLYWYLQNLGQGPELLIRYENEEAVDDSQLPKDRFSAERLKGVDSTLKIQPAELGDSAVYLCASSRGLAGASQSEQFFGPGTRLTVL.

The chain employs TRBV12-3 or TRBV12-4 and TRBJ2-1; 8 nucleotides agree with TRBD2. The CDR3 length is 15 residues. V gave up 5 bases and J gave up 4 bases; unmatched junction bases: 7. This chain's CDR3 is CASSQSGGRYNEQFF. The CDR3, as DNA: TGTGCCAGCAGTCAGTCGGGGGGGAGGTACAATGAGCAGTTCTTC.

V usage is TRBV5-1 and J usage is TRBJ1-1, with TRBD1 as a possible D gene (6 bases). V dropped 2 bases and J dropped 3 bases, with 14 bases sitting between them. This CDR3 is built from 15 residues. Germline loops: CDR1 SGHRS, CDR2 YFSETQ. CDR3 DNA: TGCGCCAGCAGCTTCGGGGGCAGGAAGGACACTGAAGCTTTCTTT. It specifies CASSFGGRKDTEAFF.

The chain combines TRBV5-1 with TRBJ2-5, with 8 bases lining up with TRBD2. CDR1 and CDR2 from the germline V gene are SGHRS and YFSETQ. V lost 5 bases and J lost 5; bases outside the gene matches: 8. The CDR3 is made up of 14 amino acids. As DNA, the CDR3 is TGCGCCAGCAGGTTAGCGGGATTTAGGGAGACCCAGTACTTC. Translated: CASRLAGFRETQYF.